These 14 T cell receptor beta chains came from one sample sequenced in a study of T-cell memory formation after mild COVID-19. MiXCR, run by TCRdb on the 5' RACE reads, gives a single entry per CDR3 protein. The table has about 400,000 distinct CDR3 sequences, 15% to 20% seen once; the top ten hold roughly 21%. Material for sequencing was PBMCs or a T cell subset sorted from them (not recorded which). Receptors originate from a man younger than 35 who had mild COVID-19 (a few samples of this study predate the infection). Cell type and time point are not known.

This clonotype was found many times. This chain links TRBV4-1 with TRBJ2-7; D is unclear. Deletions cut 3 bases from V and 2 bases from J, with 17 bases between. The CDR3 sequence is 16 residues long. Germline CDR1 reads MGHRA; CDR2 reads YSYEKL. CDR3 coding DNA: TGCGCCAGCAGCCAGGAGACGTGGTCCCGAACCTACGAGCAGTACTTC. This encodes CASSQETWSRTYEQYF.

The chain uses TRBV9 and TRBJ1-1, with D uncertain. Per the germline V gene, CDR1 is SGDLS and CDR2 is YYNGEE. The CDR3 has 17 amino acids. V was clipped by 0 bases and J by 0 bases, with 15 bases between them. The CDR3 bases are TGTGCCAGCAGCGTAGTGTCGCCGTTCCCCATGAACACTGAAGCTTTCTTT. The encoded protein is CASSVVSPFPMNTEAFF. Based on the CDR3 plus reference TRBV9 and TRBJ1-1, the full variable domain is DSGVTQTPKHLITATGQRVTLRCSPRSGDLSVYWYQQSLDQGLQFLIQYYNGEERAKGNILERFSAQQFPDLHSELNLSSLELGDSALYFCASSVVSPFPMNTEAFFGQGTRLTVV.

V is TRBV4-1 and J is TRBJ1-1; D not resolved. Germline CDR1 MGHRA, CDR2 YSYEKL. Trimming removed 1 base from V and 12 bases from J, with 15 bases in between. The CDR3 covers 13 residues. The CDR3 sequence: CASSQGPRGTSFF. In nucleotides, the CDR3 is TGCGCCAGCAGCCAAGGCCCCCGGGGTACGTCTTTCTTT.

This clonotype has only a few counts. The chain employs TRBV4-1 and TRBJ1-1; D is possibly TRBD1 (5 bases). Germline lookup yields CDR1 MGHRA and CDR2 YSYEKL. Trimming stripped 0 bases from V and 3 bases from J, with 17 bases between. The length of the CDR3 is 17 residues. Here the CDR3 reads CASSQEGGRTGDTEAFF. The CDR3 coding sequence is TGCGCCAGCAGCCAAGAGGGCGGCAGAACGGGGGACACTGAAGCTTTCTTT.

The chain links TRBV6-2 or TRBV6-3 to TRBJ2-5; D is perhaps TRBD2 (5 bases). The CDR3 totals 14 residues. Looked up from germline, CDR1 is MNHEY and CDR2 is SVGEGT. Deletions cut 11 bases from V and 1 base from J, with 17 bases between. The CDR3 protein is CACSPTRRQETQYF. CDR3 sequence (DNA): TGTGCCTGCTCCCCTACTAGACGCCAAGAGACCCAGTACTTC.

This clonotype has a count of ten or more. The chain carries TRBV5-1 and TRBJ2-2; D not resolved. This CDR3 region has 16 residues. Germline CDR1 is SGHRS and CDR2 is YFSETQ. Trimming removed 4 bases from V and 4 bases from J, with 17 bases in between. Here the CDR3 reads CASSLTARRATGELFF. The CDR3 region has the DNA TGCGCCAGCAGCCTGACCGCTCGACGGGCCACCGGGGAGCTGTTTTTT.

The chain recombines TRBV6-1 with TRBJ2-5, with D perhaps TRBD2 (6 bases). The length of the CDR3 is 17 residues. The germline V gene encodes CDR1 MNHNS and CDR2 SASEGT. V gave up 7 bases and J gave up 2 bases, with 23 bases separating them. This CDR3 reads CASTLRVGRHSQETQYF. The DNA for the CDR3 is TGTGCCAGCACCCTAAGAGTCGGGAGACACTCGCAAGAGACCCAGTACTTC.

The rearrangement links TRBV2 to TRBJ2-5; 7 nucleotides agree with TRBD1. The CDR3 is made up of 16 amino acids. V shed 6 bases and J 3 bases; nucleotides not matched to a gene: 13. From germline, CDR1 is SNHLY and CDR2 FYNNEI. The CDR3 is CASSDTGERREETQYF. As DNA, the CDR3 is TGTGCCAGCAGCGATACAGGGGAGCGAAGGGAAGAGACCCAGTACTTC.

This clonotype was counted between two and nine times. V usage is TRBV5-1 and J usage is TRBJ2-4, with D tentatively TRBD2 (6 bases). The ends were cut back, 5 bases at V and 0 bases at J, with 18 bases in the middle. The CDR3 covers 17 residues. Germline lookup yields CDR1 SGHRS and CDR2 YFSETQ. The CDR3 is CASRWGYTSLAKNIQYF. The CDR3 nucleotides are TGCGCCAGCAGATGGGGGTACACTAGCCTAGCCAAAAACATTCAGTACTTC.

Details on this clonotype: Compared with germline, one end of the junction differs, possibly owing to a read error. The chain's CDR3 is CASRRGQGQETKYF. DNA of the CDR3: TGTGCCAGCAGACGCGGACAGGGCCAAGAGACCAAGTACTTC. The gene calls are TRBV6-5 and TRBJ2-5, with 8 bases identical to TRBD1. The CDR3 contains 14 residues. CDR1 and CDR2 from the germline V gene are MNHEY and SVGAGI.

The gene calls are TRBV3-1 and TRBJ1-1; D is unclear. The CDR3 runs to 13 residues. The V end was cut by 4 bases, the J end by 4 bases, with 10 bases between. Per germline, CDR1 LGHDT and CDR2 YNNKEL (reference sequence). As DNA, the CDR3 is TGTGCCAGCAGCCCGGTGGGCTTCACTGAAGCTTTCTTT. This codes for CASSPVGFTEAFF.

This chain connects TRBV20-1 to TRBJ1-1; 12 bases align to TRBD1. Germline-derived CDR1 and CDR2 are DFQATT and SNEGSKA (reference sequence). The CDR3 has 14 amino acids. The J segment lost 5 bases and the V segment lost 6 bases, leaving 7 bases of the junction unmatched. The DNA for the CDR3 is TGCAGTGCCTCCGGGACAGGGGGCTGGACTGAAGCTTTCTTT. This encodes CSASGTGGWTEAFF.

As DNA, the CDR3 is TGTGCCAGCAGTAAACCTCGACAGGGGCCCACAGATACGCAGTATTTT. Translated: CASSKPRQGPTDTQYF. This chain uses TRBV6-5 with TRBJ2-3, with 8 positions matching TRBD1. With V trimmed by 5 bases and J by 2 bases, 9 bases remained unmatched. CDR3 length equals 16 residues. The germline gives CDR1 MNHEY, CDR2 SVGAGI.

This chain links TRBV28 with TRBJ1-1; D gene unclear. CDR1 and CDR2 from the germline V gene are MDHEN and SYDVKM. CDR3 length: 13 amino acids. Trimming left V 9 bases short and J 1 base short, with 12 bases between. The CDR3 coding sequence is TGTGCCAGTAGGGCGCCCTGGAACACTGAAGCTTTCTTT. Its translation is CASRAPWNTEAFF.